This is a list of T cell receptor beta chains from one sample in a study of shared clonotypes between healthy human individuals. Measured with immunoSEQ multiplex PCR; TCRdb has only the in-frame clones, and not every one. The sample records just over 2,000,000 clones, about 95% being singletons. Sequenced material: naive CD8+ T cells sorted from blood. Receptors originate from a man aged 18 to 35 in good health. Each CDR3 is given with its conserved first and last residue. D genes are given only for firm matches. Size values are once, few and many counts, or a class for expanded clones, and some rows have none.

j_call clone_size d_call v_call cdr3_nt cdr3_aa
TRBJ2-7 . . TRBV11-1 TGTGCCAGCAGCTTCCGGGGCCCCACCTACGAGCAGTACTTC CASSFRGPTYEQYF
TRBJ2-1 . . TRBV27 TGTGCCAGCAGTTTTTCGACAGAAGGATGGAATGAGCAGTTCTTC CASSFSTEGWNEQFF
TRBJ1-1 few . TRBV6-5 TGTGCCAGCAGGGCTGATCAGGGAGCTTTCTTT CASRADQGAFF
TRBJ2-5 . . TRBV27 TGTGCCAGCAGTTTAGGGGTTGGAGGGCTTGGTCAAGAGACCCAGTACTTC CASSLGVGGLGQETQYF
TRBJ2-7 . . TRBV11-2 TGTGCCAGCAGCTTAGGTCCAGCGGGGACATCCTACGAGCAGTACTTC CASSLGPAGTSYEQYF
TRBJ1-2 . . TRBV28 TGTGCCAGCAGTTTCCGGGGGGGCTATGGCTACACCTTC CASSFRGGYGYTF
TRBJ2-7 few TRBD2 TRBV30 TGTGCCTGGAGTTATCCCGGGACTAGCGGGCCCTACGAGCAGTACTTC CAWSYPGTSGPYEQYF
TRBJ2-7 . . TRBV4-1 TGCGCCAGCAGTACCAGGAACTCCTACGAGCAGTACTTC CASSTRNSYEQYF
TRBJ1-1 . . TRBV7-9 TGTGCCAGCAGCTTAGATTCTATTGAAGCTTTCTTT CASSLDSIEAFF
TRBJ2-5 . . TRBV15 TGTGCCACCAGCAGAGATCGGGGGGAGACCCAGTACTTC CATSRDRGETQYF
TRBJ2-3 . . TRBV29-1 TGCAGCGTTGGAAGTAGCACAGATACGCAGTATTTT CSVGSSTDTQYF
TRBJ1-4 few TRBD1 TRBV28 TGTGCCAGCAGTTCCACCGGGACAGGGGGAGCCTGGGTTTTTTTT CASSSTGTGGAWVFF